This TCR beta chain was retrieved from a study of immune evolution from preneoplasia to lung adenocarcinoma. Study-level results: Clonality was highest in normal lung, lower in later-stage lesions apparently.

The CDR3 contains 16 residues. From germline, CDR1 is SGHVS and CDR2 FQNEAQ. Trimming took 6 bases from V and 4 from J; bases not matched to a gene: 8. Sequenced by immunoSEQ multiplex PCR; TCRdb stores in-frame clones only, minus some. The sample has thousands of clones, roughly 82% seen once. About this clone itself: The target antigen is unknown.

The clonotype originates from an older donor with lung adenocarcinoma. The rearrangement uses TRBV7-8 and TRBJ2-3; 12 bases agree with TRBD2. Sequencing used FFPE adjacent normal lung tissue. The CDR3 DNA reads TGTGCCAGCAGGATACTAGCGGGAGGCGGGGCAGATACGCAGTATTTT. Residues: CASRILAGGGADTQYF.